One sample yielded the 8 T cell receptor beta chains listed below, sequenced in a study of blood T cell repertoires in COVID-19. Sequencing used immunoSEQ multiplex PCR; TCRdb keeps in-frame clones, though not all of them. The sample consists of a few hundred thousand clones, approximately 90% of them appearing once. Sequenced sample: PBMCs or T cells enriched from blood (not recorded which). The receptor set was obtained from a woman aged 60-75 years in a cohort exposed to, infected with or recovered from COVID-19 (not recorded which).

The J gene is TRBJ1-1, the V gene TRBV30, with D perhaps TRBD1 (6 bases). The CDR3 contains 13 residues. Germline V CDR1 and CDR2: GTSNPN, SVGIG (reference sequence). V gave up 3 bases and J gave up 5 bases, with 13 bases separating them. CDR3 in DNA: TGTGCCTGGAGGGACAGCCCGCCGACTGAAGCTTTCTTT. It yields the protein CAWRDSPPTEAFF.

The CDR3 protein is CASSPNGRAGYEQYF. The CDR3, as DNA: TGCGCCAGCAGCCCCAACGGGAGGGCCGGGTACGAGCAGTACTTC. The chain links TRBV5-1 to TRBJ2-7; 8 bases are shared with TRBD2. The germline V gene encodes CDR1 SGHRS and CDR2 YFSETQ. This CDR3 has 15 residues. J lost 4 bases, V lost 4 bases, and 10 bases had no gene match.

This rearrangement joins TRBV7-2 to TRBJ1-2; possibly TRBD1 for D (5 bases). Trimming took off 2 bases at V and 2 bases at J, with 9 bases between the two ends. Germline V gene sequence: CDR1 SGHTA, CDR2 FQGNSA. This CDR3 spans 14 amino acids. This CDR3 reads CASSLNGGNYGYTF. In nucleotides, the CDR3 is TGTGCCAGCAGCTTAAACGGGGGGAACTATGGCTACACCTTC.

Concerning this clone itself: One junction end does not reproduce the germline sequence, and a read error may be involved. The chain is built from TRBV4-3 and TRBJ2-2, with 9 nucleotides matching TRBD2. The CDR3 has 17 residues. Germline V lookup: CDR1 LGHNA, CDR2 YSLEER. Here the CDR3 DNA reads TGCGCCAGCAGCCAAGAGCGGCTAGCGGGGAACCCCGGGGAGCTGTTTTTT. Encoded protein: CASSQERLAGNPGELFF.

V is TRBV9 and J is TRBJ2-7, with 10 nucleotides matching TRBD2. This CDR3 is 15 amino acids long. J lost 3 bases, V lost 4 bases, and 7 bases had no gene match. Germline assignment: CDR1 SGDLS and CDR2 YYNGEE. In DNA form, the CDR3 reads TGTGCCAGCAGCAGAGGGACTAGCGAGGTCTACGAGCAGTACTTC. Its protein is CASSRGTSEVYEQYF. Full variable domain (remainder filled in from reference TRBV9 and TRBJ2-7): DSGVTQTPKHLITATGQRVTLRCSPRSGDLSVYWYQQSLDQGLQFLIQYYNGEERAKGNILERFSAQQFPDLHSELNLSSLELGDSALYFCASSRGTSEVYEQYFGPGTRLTVT.

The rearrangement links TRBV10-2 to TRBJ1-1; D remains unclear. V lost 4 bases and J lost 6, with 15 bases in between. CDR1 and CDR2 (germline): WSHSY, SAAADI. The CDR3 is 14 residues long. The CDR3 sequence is CASSVGNTGSEAFF. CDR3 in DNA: TGCGCCAGCAGTGTTGGAAATACGGGTTCTGAAGCTTTCTTT.

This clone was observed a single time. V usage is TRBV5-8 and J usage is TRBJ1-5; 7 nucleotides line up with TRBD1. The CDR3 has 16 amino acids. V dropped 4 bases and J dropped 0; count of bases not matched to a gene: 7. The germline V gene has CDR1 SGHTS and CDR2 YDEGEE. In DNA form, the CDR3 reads TGTGCCAGCAGCCCAGGGACAGTAGGTAGCAATCAGCCCCAGCATTTT. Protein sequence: CASSPGTVGSNQPQHF. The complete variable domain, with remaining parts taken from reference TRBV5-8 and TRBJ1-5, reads EAGVTQSPTHLIKTRGQQATLRCSPISGHTSVYWYQQALGLGLQFLLWYDEGEERNRGNFPPRFSGRQFPNYSSELNVNALELEDSALYLCASSPGTVGSNQPQHFGDGTRLSIL.

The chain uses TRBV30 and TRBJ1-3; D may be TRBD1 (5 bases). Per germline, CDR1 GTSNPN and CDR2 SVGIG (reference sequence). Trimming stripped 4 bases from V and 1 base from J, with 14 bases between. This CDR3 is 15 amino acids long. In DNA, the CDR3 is TGTGCCTGGAACCTCCTGGGGCATTCTGGAAACACCATATATTTT. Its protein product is CAWNLLGHSGNTIYF.